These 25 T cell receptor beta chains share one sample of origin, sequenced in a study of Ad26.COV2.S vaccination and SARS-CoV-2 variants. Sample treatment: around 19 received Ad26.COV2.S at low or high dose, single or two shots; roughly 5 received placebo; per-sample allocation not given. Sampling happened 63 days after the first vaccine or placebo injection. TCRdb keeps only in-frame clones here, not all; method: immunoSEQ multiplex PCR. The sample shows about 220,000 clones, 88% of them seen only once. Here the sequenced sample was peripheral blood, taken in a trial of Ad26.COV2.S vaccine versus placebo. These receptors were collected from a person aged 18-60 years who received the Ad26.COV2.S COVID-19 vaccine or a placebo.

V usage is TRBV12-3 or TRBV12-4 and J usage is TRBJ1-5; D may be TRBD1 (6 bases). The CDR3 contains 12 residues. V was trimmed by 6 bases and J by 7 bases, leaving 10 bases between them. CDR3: CASSPRGQPQHF. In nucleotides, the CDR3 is TGTGCCAGCAGCCCCAGGGGCCAGCCCCAGCATTTT.

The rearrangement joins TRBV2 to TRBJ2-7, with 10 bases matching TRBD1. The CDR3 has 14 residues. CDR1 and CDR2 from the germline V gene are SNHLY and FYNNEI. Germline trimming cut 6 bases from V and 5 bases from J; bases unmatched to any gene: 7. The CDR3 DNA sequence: TGTGCCAGCAGACAGACAGGGGGCAGTGACGAGCAGTACTTC. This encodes CASRQTGGSDEQYF.

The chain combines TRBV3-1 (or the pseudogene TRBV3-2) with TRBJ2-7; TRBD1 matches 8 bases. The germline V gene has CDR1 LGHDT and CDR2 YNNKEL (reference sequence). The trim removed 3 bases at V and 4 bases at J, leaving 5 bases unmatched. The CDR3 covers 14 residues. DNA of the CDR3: TGTGCCAGCAGCCATCAAGGACAGGGATACGAGCAGTACTTC. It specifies CASSHQGQGYEQYF.

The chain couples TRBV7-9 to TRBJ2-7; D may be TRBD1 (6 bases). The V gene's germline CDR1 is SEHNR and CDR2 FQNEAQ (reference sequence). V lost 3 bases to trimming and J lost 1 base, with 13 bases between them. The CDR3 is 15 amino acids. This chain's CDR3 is CASSFGAGQSYEQYF. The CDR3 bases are TGTGCCAGCAGCTTCGGAGCCGGACAGTCCTACGAGCAGTACTTC.

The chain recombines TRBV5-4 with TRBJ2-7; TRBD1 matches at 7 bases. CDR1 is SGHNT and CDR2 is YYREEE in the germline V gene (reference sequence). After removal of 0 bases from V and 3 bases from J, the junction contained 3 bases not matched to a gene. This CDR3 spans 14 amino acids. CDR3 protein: CASSLEQGDYEQYF. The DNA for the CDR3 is TGTGCCAGCAGCTTGGAGCAGGGGGACTACGAGCAGTACTTC.

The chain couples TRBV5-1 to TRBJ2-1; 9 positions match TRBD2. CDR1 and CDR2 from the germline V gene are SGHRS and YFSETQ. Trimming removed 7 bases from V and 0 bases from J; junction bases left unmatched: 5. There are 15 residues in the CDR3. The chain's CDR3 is CASAIAGDSYNEQFF. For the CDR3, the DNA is TGCGCCAGCGCCATAGCGGGAGACTCCTACAATGAGCAGTTCTTC.

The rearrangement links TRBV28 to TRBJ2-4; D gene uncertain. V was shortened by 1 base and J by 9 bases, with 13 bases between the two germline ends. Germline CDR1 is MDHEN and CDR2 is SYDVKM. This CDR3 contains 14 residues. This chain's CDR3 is CASSLSLAVGIQYF. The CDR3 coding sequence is TGTGCCAGCAGTTTATCCCTTGCGGTGGGCATTCAGTACTTC.

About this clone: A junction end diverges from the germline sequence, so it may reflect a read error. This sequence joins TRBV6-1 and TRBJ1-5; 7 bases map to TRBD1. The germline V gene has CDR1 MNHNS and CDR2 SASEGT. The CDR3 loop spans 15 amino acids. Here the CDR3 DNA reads TGTGCCAGCACTGAAATGGGACAGTCAAATCAGCCCCAGCATTTT. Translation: CASTEMGQSNQPQHF.

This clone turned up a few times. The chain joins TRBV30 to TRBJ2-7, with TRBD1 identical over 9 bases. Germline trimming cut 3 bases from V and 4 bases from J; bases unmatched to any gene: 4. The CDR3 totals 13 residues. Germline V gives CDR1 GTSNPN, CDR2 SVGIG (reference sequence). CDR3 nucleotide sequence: TGTGCCTGGAGAGGGACAGGGATTTACGAGCAGTACTTC. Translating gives CAWRGTGIYEQYF.

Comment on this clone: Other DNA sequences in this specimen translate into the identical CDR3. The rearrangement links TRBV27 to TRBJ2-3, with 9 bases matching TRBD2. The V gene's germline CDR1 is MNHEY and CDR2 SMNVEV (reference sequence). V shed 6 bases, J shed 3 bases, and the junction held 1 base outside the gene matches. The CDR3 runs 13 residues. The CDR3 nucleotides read TGTGCCAGCAGAACTAGCGGGACAGATACGCAGTATTTT. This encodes CASRTSGTDTQYF.

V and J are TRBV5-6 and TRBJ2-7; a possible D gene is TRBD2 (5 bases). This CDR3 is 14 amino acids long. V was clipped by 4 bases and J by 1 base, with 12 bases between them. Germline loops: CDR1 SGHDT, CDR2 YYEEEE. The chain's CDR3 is CASSMSGLSYEQYF. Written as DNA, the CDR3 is TGTGCCAGCAGCATGAGCGGATTGTCCTACGAGCAGTACTTC.

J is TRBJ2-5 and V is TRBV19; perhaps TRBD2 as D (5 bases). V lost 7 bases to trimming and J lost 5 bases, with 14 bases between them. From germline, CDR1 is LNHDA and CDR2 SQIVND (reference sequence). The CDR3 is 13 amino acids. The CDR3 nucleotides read TGTGCCAGTAATCGGGGTCCTGGGGAGACCCAGTACTTC. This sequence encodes CASNRGPGETQYF.

Here the CDR3 reads CASSPSPGTSGRTAIGELFF. DNA for the CDR3: TGCGCCAGCAGTCCTTCCCCGGGGACTAGCGGGAGGACCGCGATCGGGGAGCTGTTTTTT. This chain uses TRBV5-1 with TRBJ2-2; the match to TRBD2 covers 15 bases. The CDR3 covers 20 residues. The ends lost 5 bases at V and 7 bases at J; junction bases unmatched: 18. The germline CDR1 and CDR2 sequences are SGHRS and YFSETQ.

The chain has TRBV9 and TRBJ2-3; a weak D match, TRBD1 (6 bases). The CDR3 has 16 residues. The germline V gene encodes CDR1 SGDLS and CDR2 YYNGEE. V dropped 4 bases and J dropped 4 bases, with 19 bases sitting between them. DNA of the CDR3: TGTGCCAGCAGCCCTACCCTTTCACAGGGAGCAGATACGCAGTATTTT. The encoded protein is CASSPTLSQGADTQYF.

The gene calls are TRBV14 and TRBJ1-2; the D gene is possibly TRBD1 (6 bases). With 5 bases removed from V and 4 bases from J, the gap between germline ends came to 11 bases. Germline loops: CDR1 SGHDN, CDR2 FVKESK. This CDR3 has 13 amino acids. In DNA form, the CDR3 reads TGTGCCAGCAGCACCGGGACAATCTATGGCTACACCTTC. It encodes CASSTGTIYGYTF.

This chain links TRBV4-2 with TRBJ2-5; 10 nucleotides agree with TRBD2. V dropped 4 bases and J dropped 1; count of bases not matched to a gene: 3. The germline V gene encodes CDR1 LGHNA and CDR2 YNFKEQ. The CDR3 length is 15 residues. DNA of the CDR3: TGTGCCAGCAGCCGAGAGCGGGGGGGCCAAGAGACCCAGTACTTC. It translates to CASSRERGGQETQYF.

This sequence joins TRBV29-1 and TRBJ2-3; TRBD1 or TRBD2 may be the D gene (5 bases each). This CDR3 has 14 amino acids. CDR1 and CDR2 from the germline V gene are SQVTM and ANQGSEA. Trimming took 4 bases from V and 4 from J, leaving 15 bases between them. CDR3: CSVARDVRADTQYF. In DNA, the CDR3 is TGCAGCGTTGCCAGGGACGTGAGGGCAGATACGCAGTATTTT.

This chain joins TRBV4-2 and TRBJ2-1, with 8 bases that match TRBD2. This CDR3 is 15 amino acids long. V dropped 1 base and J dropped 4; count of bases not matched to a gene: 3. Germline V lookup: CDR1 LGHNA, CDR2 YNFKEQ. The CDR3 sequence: CASSQALAEYNEQFF. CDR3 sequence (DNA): TGTGCCAGCAGCCAAGCACTAGCGGAGTACAATGAGCAGTTCTTC.

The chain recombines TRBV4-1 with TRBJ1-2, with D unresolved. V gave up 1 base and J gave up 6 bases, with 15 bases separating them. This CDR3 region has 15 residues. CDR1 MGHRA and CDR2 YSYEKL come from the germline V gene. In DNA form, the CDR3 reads TGCGCCAGCAGCCAAGTTAGTCCAGATAAAGATGGCTACACCTTC. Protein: CASSQVSPDKDGYTF.

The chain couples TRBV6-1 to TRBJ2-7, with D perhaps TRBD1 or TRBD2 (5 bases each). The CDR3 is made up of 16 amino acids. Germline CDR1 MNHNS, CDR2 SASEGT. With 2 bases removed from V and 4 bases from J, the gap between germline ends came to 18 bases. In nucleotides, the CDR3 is TGTGCCAGCAGTGAACAGGGAGCGGTGTGGGCTTACGAGCAGTACTTC. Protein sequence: CASSEQGAVWAYEQYF.

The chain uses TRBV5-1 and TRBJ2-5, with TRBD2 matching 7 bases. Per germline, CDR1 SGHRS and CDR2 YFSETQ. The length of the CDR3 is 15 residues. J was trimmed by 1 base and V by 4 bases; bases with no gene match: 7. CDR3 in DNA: TGCGCCAGCAGCGTAGGGACTACTTCCCAAGAGACCCAGTACTTC. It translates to CASSVGTTSQETQYF.

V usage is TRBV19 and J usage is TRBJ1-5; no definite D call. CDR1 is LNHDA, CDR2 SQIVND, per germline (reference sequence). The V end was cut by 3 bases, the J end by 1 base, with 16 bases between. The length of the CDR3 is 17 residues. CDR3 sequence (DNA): TGTGCCAGTAGTATCGGGTGGCTAAGGCGAAGCAATCAGCCCCAGCATTTT. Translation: CASSIGWLRRSNQPQHF.

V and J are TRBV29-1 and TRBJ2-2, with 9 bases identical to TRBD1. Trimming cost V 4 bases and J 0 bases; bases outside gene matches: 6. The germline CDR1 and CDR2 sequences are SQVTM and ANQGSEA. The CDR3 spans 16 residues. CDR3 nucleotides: TGCAGCGTTGGGGAGGGACAGGGTGCGAACACCGGGGAGCTGTTTTTT. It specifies CSVGEGQGANTGELFF.

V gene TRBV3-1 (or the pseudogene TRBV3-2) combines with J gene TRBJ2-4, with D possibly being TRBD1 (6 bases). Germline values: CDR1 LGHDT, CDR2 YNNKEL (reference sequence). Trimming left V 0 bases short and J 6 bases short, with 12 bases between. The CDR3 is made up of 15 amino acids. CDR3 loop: CASSQDAGGLNIQYF. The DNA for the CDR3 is TGTGCCAGCAGCCAAGATGCTGGGGGCTTAAACATTCAGTACTTC.

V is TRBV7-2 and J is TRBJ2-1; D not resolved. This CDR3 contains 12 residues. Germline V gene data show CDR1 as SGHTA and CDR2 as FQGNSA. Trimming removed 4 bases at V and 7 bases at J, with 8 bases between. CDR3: CASSSQLNEQFF. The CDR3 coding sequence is TGTGCCAGCAGCTCCCAACTGAATGAGCAGTTCTTC.